The rows below give T cell receptor beta chains drawn from one sample of a study of blood T cell repertoires in COVID-19. Here immunoSEQ multiplex PCR was the method, and the copy in TCRdb shows in-frame clones only, minus some. The sample lists roughly 670,000 clones, more than 80% occurring once. Sequencing was done on a sample of peripheral blood. These receptors were taken from a woman between 18 and 30 years old with acute or convalescent COVID-19. The CDR3 runs from the conserved cysteine through the conserved F or W. The order of the fields is clone size, J gene, V gene, D gene, CDR3 protein, CDR3 DNA. The D gene is left open where the match is weak. Part of the rows lack a size; the others show once, few, many or a class for expanded clones.

.	TRBJ1-6	TRBV5-1	TRBD1	CASSSGGQGGFSPLHF	TGCGCCAGCAGCTCGGGGGGACAGGGTGGATTCTCACCCCTCCACTTT
.	TRBJ1-1	TRBV30	TRBD1	CAWRDRDRDSEAFF	TGTGCCTGGAGGGACCGGGACAGGGATTCTGAAGCTTTCTTT
.	TRBJ2-7	TRBV2	TRBD1	CASSESTGTESYEQYF	TGTGCCAGCAGTGAATCCACCGGGACAGAGAGCTACGAGCAGTACTTC
.	TRBJ1-1	TRBV7-2	.	CASSLTGVTEAFF	TGTGCCAGCAGCTTAACGGGGGTGACTGAAGCTTTCTTT
.	TRBJ2-2	TRBV2	.	CATTLGPAPSHAVANTGELFF	TGTGCCACCACCTTGGGCCCAGCCCCGAGTCATGCAGTCGCGAACACCGGGGAGCTGTTTTTT
once	TRBJ1-2	TRBV9	.	CASSVGTNYGYTF	TGTGCCAGCAGCGTCGGGACAAACTATGGCTACACCTTC
.	TRBJ1-5	TRBV6-6	TRBD1	CASTTGDPQPQHF	TGTGCCAGCACTACAGGGGATCCTCAGCCCCAGCATTTT
.	TRBJ2-7	TRBV2	TRBD1	CASSPDRGRYEQYF	TGTGCCAGCAGCCCCGACAGGGGTAGGTACGAGCAGTACTTC
.	TRBJ1-1	TRBV4-1	TRBD1	CASSQGQGVWGTEAFF	TGCGCCAGCAGCCAAGGACAGGGGGTTTGGGGCACTGAAGCTTTCTTT
.	TRBJ2-2	TRBV9	TRBD2	CASSGSGLAGSNTGELFF	TGTGCCAGCAGCGGCTCGGGACTAGCGGGTTCGAACACCGGGGAGCTGTTTTTT
.	TRBJ2-2	TRBV7-2	.	CASTQGGGNTGELFF	TGTGCCAGCACCCAGGGAGGGGGGAACACCGGGGAGCTGTTTTTT
once	TRBJ2-7	TRBV18	TRBD2	CASSPIRGLAGGEQYF	TGTGCCAGCTCACCAATCCGTGGGCTAGCGGGGGGCGAGCAGTACTTC